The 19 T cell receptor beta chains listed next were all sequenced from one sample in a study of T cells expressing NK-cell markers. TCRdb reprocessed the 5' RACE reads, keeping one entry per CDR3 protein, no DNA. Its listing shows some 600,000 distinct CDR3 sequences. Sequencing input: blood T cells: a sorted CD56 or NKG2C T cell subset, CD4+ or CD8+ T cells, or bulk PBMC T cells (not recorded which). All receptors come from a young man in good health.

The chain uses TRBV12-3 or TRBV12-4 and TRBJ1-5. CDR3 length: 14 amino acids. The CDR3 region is CASSPSQFNQPQHF.

This CDR3 is CASSDGTRRGEQFF. The chain combines TRBV25-1 with TRBJ2-1; TCRdb designates TRBD2, a call that cannot be tested without DNA. This CDR3 contains 14 residues. Germline loops: CDR1 MGHDK, CDR2 SYGVNS. The full variable domain, its missing parts supplied by reference TRBV25-1 and TRBJ2-1, is EADIYQTPRYLVIGTGKKITLECSQTMGHDKMYWYQQDPGMELHLIHYSYGVNSTEKGDLSSESTVSRIRTEHFPLTLESARPSHTSQYLCASSDGTRRGEQFFGPGTRLTVL.

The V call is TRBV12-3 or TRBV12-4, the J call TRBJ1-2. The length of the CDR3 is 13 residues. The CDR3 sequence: CASSLGGGNGYTF.

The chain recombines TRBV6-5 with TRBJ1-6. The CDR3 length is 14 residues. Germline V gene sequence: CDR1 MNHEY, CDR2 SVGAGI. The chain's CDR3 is CASSYGNSNSPLHF.

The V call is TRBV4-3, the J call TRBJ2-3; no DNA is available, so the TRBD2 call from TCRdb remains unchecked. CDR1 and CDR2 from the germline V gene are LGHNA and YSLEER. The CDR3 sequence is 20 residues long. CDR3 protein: CASSQGFASRNLNSTDTQYF.

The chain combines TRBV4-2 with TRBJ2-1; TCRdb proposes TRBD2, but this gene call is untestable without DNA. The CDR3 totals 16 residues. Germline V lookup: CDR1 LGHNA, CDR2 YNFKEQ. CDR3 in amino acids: CASSQETGTTLNEQFF.

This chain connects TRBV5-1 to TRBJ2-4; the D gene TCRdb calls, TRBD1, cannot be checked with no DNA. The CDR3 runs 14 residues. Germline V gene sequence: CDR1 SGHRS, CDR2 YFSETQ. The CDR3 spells CASSPEGAANIQYF. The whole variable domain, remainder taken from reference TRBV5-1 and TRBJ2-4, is KAGVTQTPRYLIKTRGQQVTLSCSPISGHRSVSWYQQTPGQGLQFLFEYFSETQRNKGNFPGRFSGRQFSNSRSEMNVSTLELGDSALYLCASSPEGAANIQYFGAGTRLSVL.

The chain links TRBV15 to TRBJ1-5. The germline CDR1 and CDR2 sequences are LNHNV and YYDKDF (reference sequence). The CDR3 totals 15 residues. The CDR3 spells CATSRGIQNNQPQHF.

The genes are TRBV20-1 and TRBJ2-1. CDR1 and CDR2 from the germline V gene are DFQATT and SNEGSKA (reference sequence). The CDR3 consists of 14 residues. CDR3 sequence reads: CSAMSMLGGNEQFF.

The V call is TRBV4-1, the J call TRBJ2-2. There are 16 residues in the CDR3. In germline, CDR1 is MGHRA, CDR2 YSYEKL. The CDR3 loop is CASSQGWTANTGELFF.

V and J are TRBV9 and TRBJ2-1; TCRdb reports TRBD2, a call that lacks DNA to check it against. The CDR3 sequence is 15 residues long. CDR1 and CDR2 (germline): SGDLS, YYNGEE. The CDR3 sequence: CASSVAAGASNEQFF.

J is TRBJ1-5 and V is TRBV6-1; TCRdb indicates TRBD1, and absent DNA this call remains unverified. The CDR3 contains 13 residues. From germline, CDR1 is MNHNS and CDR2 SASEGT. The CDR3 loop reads CASSRASNQPQHF.

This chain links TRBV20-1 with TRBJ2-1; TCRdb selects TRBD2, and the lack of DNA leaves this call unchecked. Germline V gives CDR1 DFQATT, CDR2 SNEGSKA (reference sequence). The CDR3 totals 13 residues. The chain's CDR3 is CSARGRPSGRQFF.

CDR3 loop: CASSETGDTDTQYF. The gene calls are TRBV9 and TRBJ2-3; TCRdb's D call, TRBD1, is unchecked because there is no DNA. Germline CDR1 SGDLS, CDR2 YYNGEE. This CDR3 comprises 14 residues.

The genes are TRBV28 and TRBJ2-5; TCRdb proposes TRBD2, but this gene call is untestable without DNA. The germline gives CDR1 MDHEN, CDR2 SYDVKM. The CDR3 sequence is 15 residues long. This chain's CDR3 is CASSLYTSGRETQYF.

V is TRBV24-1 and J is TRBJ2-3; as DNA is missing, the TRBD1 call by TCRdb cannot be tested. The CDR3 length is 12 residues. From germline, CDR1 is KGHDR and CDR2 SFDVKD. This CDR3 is CATEDRGDTQYF.

CDR3 amino acids: CASSRGSRNNEQFF. The gene calls are TRBV27 and TRBJ2-1; lacking DNA, the TRBD2 call made by TCRdb goes unchecked. The CDR3 totals 14 residues. The germline gives CDR1 MNHEY, CDR2 SMNVEV (reference sequence).

CDR3 amino acids: CASSGVPQNTGELFF. The V call is TRBV7-2, the J call TRBJ2-2. The CDR3 consists of 15 residues. Looked up from germline, CDR1 is SGHTA and CDR2 is FQGNSA.

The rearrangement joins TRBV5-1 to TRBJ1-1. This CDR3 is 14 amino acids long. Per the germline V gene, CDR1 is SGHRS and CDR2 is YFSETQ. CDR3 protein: CASSVQFNNAEAFF.